The 22 T cell receptor beta chains below were found in one sample sequenced in a study of blood T cells in healthy people across ages (dated by TCRdb to about 2015). Library preparation used 5' RACE. Sequencing took place on an Illumina HiSeq 2500. The second PCR ran for about 6 to 12 cycles and used a J-beta primer mix along with a sample-barcoded 5' primer. The public reads were reprocessed in TCRdb via fastp at Q25 and MiXCR, keeping in-frame beta chains. Identical CDR3 proteins give one entry, which carries the most common genes and DNA. The sample table contains 1 million or so distinct CDR3 sequences; only one count was recorded for around 45% of them. Of the sample, approximately 20% falls within the top ten clones. What was sequenced was blood. Receptor source: a woman between 55 and 75 years old in good health.

This clonotype was seen many times. V is TRBV15 and J is TRBJ2-3, with a tentative D call TRBD2 (6 bases). CDR1 and CDR2 from the germline V gene are LNHNV and YYDKDF (reference sequence). Deletions cut 5 bases from V and 4 bases from J, with 13 bases between. This CDR3 has 14 residues. Here the CDR3 DNA reads TGTGCCACCAGCGGTTCCGGGGGTGCAGATACGCAGTATTTT. It encodes CATSGSGGADTQYF.

The J gene is TRBJ2-4, the V gene TRBV5-4; TRBD1 aligns across 7 bases. The J call may be faulty, since TRBJ2-5 better matches the DNA end. The CDR3 covers 14 residues. Germline V CDR1 and CDR2: SGHNT, YYREEE (reference sequence). The CDR3 DNA follows: TGTGCCAGCAGCTCCCAAGGGGGCGGAGAGACCCAGTACTTC. Encoded protein: CASSSQGGGETQYF.

This clonotype appeared a few times. V gene TRBV4-2 combines with J gene TRBJ2-2; TRBD2 matches 11 bases. The length of the CDR3 is 19 residues. V shed 4 bases, J shed 1 base, and the junction held 11 bases outside the gene matches. In germline, CDR1 is LGHNA, CDR2 YNFKEQ. The chain's CDR3 is CASSLGSSSGGLNTGELFF. The DNA for the CDR3 is TGTGCCAGCAGCCTCGGGTCTTCTAGCGGGGGGCTGAACACCGGGGAGCTGTTTTTT.

This clonotype was seen a few times. This chain joins TRBV28 and TRBJ2-7, with 8 bases aligning to TRBD1. Germline V gives CDR1 MDHEN, CDR2 SYDVKM. With 6 bases clipped from V and 6 bases from J, the junction kept 10 bases outside the gene matches. The CDR3 spans 14 residues. CDR3 DNA sequence: TGTGCCAGCAGCTTGACAGGGGTGGACACCGAGCAGTACTTC. Amino acids: CASSLTGVDTEQYF.

This chain links TRBV28 with TRBJ2-3; 11 nucleotides match TRBD2. The germline gives CDR1 MDHEN, CDR2 SYDVKM. V dropped 4 bases and J dropped 4; count of bases not matched to a gene: 7. CDR3 length: 16 residues. The CDR3 loop reads CASSSTSGRRPDTQYF. The CDR3 nucleotides are TGTGCCAGCAGTTCCACTAGCGGGAGAAGGCCAGATACGCAGTATTTT.

V gene TRBV30 combines with J gene TRBJ1-5, with TRBD1 identical over 7 bases. The V and J ends lost 5 bases and 3 bases, in that order; junction bases with no gene match: 7. The germline V gene has CDR1 GTSNPN and CDR2 SVGIG (reference sequence). The CDR3 covers 14 residues. CDR3 nucleotides: TGTGCCTGGGGGTCGACAGGGAACAATCAGCCCCAGCATTTT. Amino acids: CAWGSTGNNQPQHF. Full variable domain (outside the CDR3, taken from reference TRBV30 and TRBJ1-5): SQTIHQWPATLVQPVGSPLSLECTVEGTSNPNLYWYRQAAGRGLQLLFYSVGIGQISSEVPQNLSASRPQDRQFILSSKKLLLSDSGFYLCAWGSTGNNQPQHFGDGTRLSIL.

CDR3 DNA sequence: TGTGCCAGGGGCCCAGATACGCAGTATTTT. Residues: CARGPDTQYF. The rearrangement links TRBV12-3 or TRBV12-4 to TRBJ2-3; D uncertain. Trimming pared 9 bases from V and 4 bases from J, leaving 5 bases between. The CDR3 has 10 amino acids.

This clonotype was seen many times. This chain links TRBV29-1 with TRBJ2-7; possibly TRBD2 for D (6 bases). The ends were cut back, 1 base at V and 5 bases at J, with 9 bases in the middle. CDR3 length: 12 amino acids. Germline loops: CDR1 SQVTM, CDR2 ANQGSEA. CDR3 sequence reads: CSVEAGVHEQYF. In DNA, the CDR3 is TGCAGCGTTGAAGCGGGGGTACACGAGCAGTACTTC.

The chain recombines TRBV5-5 with TRBJ2-6; D not resolved. Germline V gene lookup returns CDR1 SGHKS and CDR2 YYEKEE (reference sequence). CDR3 size: 15 residues. V gave up 5 bases and J gave up 0 bases, with 9 bases separating them. The CDR3 DNA reads TGTGCCAGCAGATCACAGACCTCTGGGGCCAACGTCCTGACTTTC. This translates into CASRSQTSGANVLTF.

Only one count was recorded for this clonotype. The chain couples TRBV27 to TRBJ1-5; a possible D gene is TRBD1 (5 bases). Germline-derived CDR1 and CDR2 are MNHEY and SMNVEV (reference sequence). Trimming took 2 bases from V and 2 from J, leaving 13 bases between them. The CDR3 consists of 16 residues. DNA for the CDR3: TGTGCCAGCAGTTTAGGGGCAGCTCTGGGCAATCAGCCCCAGCATTTT. Translating gives CASSLGAALGNQPQHF.

The chain couples TRBV5-1 to TRBJ2-5; TRBD1 might be the D (6 bases). Trimming removed 0 bases from V and 9 bases from J, with 12 bases in between. The CDR3 totals 13 residues. Per germline, CDR1 SGHRS and CDR2 YFSETQ. CDR3 protein: CASSLEGAGAQYF. In DNA form, the CDR3 reads TGCGCCAGCAGCTTGGAGGGCGCAGGGGCCCAGTACTTC.

The CDR3: CASSLTLGGTDTQYF. As DNA, the CDR3 is TGTGCCAGCAGCTTAACGCTCGGGGGCACAGATACGCAGTATTTT. This sequence joins TRBV7-2 and TRBJ2-3; TRBD2 is a possible D gene (5 bases). The CDR3 runs 15 residues. The germline V gene has CDR1 SGHTA and CDR2 FQGNSA. Trimming pared 2 bases from V and 1 base from J, leaving 10 bases between. Full variable domain (missing parts from reference TRBV7-2 and TRBJ2-3): GAGVSQSPSNKVTEKGKDVELRCDPISGHTALYWYRQSLGQGLEFLIYFQGNSAPDKSGLPSDRFSAERTGGSVSTLTIQRTQQEDSAVYLCASSLTLGGTDTQYFGPGTRLTVL.

Turning to this clonotype: Just one base apart from a much larger clone, this may be a read error. This chain uses TRBV20-1 with TRBJ2-1, with 11 bases fitting TRBD2. Germline CDR1 is DFQATT and CDR2 is SNEGSKA (reference sequence). This CDR3 has 18 residues. Trimming cost V 0 bases and J 13 bases; bases outside gene matches: 20. The CDR3 here is CSARENDMTSGNEETQFF. CDR3 nucleotides: TGCAGTGCTAGAGAAAATGATATGACTAGCGGGAATGAAGAGACCCAGTTCTTC.

The chain couples TRBV28 to TRBJ2-3; TRBD1 matches 11 bases. Germline CDR1 is MDHEN and CDR2 is SYDVKM. This CDR3 is built from 15 residues. V was clipped by 6 bases and J by 4 bases; unmatched bases: 6. Here the CDR3 DNA reads TGTGCCAGCAGCCGGGACAGGGGGGGTCCAGATACGCAGTATTTT. It encodes CASSRDRGGPDTQYF.

The sample holds a few counts of this clonotype. This rearrangement joins TRBV6-1 to TRBJ2-3; D uncertain. The CDR3 length is 17 residues. Germline V gene lookup returns CDR1 MNHNS and CDR2 SASEGT. V was trimmed by 2 bases and J by 4 bases, leaving 19 bases between them. CDR3 sequence reads: CASSENPTGPWPDTQYF. In DNA, the CDR3 is TGTGCCAGCAGTGAAAATCCGACTGGCCCTTGGCCAGATACGCAGTATTTT.

This clonotype appeared a single time. One end of the junction is discordant with germline, which a read error may explain. This chain uses TRBV12-3 or TRBV12-4 with TRBJ1-2; the D gene is possibly TRBD1 (5 bases). The CDR3 contains 14 residues. The CDR3 here is CAGSLGGAGGGYTF. The CDR3 DNA sequence: TGTGCCGGCAGTTTAGGCGGCGCCGGGGGAGGCTACACCTTC.

Concerning this clonotype itself: One base away lies a much larger clone, so this may be a sequencing read error. The CDR3 reads CSVSYGARRLAKDIQYF. The CDR3 DNA is TGCAGCGTTAGTTATGGAGCACGGCGTTTAGCCAAAGACATTCAGTACTTC. The chain has TRBV29-1 and TRBJ2-4; D unclear. Germline V lookup: CDR1 SQVTM, CDR2 ANQGSEA. The CDR3 is 17 residues long.

This rearrangement joins TRBV9 to TRBJ2-5; D gene unclear. This CDR3 region has 14 residues. V shed 0 bases and J shed 11 bases, with 17 bases lying between them. CDR1 SGDLS and CDR2 YYNGEE come from the germline V gene. The CDR3 DNA sequence: TGTGCCAGCAGCGTAGCTCCAAGAACCAATGAGCAGTACTTC. It codes for CASSVAPRTNEQYF.

V gene TRBV6-6 combines with J gene TRBJ2-7, with a weak D call TRBD2 (6 bases). Trimming removed 6 bases from V and 3 bases from J, with 21 bases in between. The CDR3 has 16 amino acids. Germline lookup yields CDR1 MNHNY and CDR2 SVGAGI (reference sequence). The CDR3 region has the DNA TGTGCCAGCAGCAAATGGGGGGAACTCTCAGGCTACGAGCAGTACTTC. This gives the protein CASSKWGELSGYEQYF.

Many counts were recorded for this clonotype. V is TRBV3-1 and J is TRBJ1-2; the D gene is possibly TRBD1 (5 bases). The V gene's germline CDR1 is LGHDT and CDR2 YNNKEL (reference sequence). This CDR3 is built from 13 residues. The V gene lost 3 bases and the J gene lost 4 bases, with 9 bases spanning the gap. The CDR3: CASSHGTVYGYTF. The CDR3, as DNA: TGTGCCAGCAGCCACGGGACGGTCTATGGCTACACCTTC.

The rearrangement uses TRBV13 and TRBJ2-5; D is unresolved. V dropped 5 bases and J dropped 1 base, with 14 bases sitting between them. Looked up from germline, CDR1 is PRHDT and CDR2 is FYEKMQ (reference sequence). The CDR3 is 15 residues long. The CDR3 DNA sequence: TGTGCCAGCAGCCGAACCCGGGTGACCCAAGAGACCCAGTACTTC. This sequence encodes CASSRTRVTQETQYF.

CDR3 DNA: TGTGCCACCAGAGGGACAGGGTACAATGAGCAGTTCTTC. Its protein is CATRGTGYNEQFF. V and J are TRBV15 and TRBJ2-1; 9 bases match TRBD1. CDR3 length: 13 amino acids. Looked up from germline, CDR1 is LNHNV and CDR2 is YYDKDF (reference sequence). V was pared by 6 bases and J by 4 bases, with 1 base of the junction left unmatched.